Here is one T cell receptor beta chain with its context. What it binds is not known. The data belong to a study of T cell clones after liver transplantation. Study summary: Samples came from ITN030ST, which attempted immunosuppression withdrawal within 2 years of liver transplantation.

Sequenced by immunoSEQ multiplex PCR; TCRdb stores in-frame clones only, minus some. The repertoire includes 68,000 or so clones, 80% of them detected once, and about 0.63% sits in the top ten. Study-wide points: Rather than being deleted, graft donor-reactive T cells may have moved into the graft. Post-transplant, graft-donor-reactive CD4 TCRbeta sequences in blood dropped significantly in most of the 8 subjects.

Trimming took off 8 bases at V and 2 bases at J, with 10 bases between the two ends. Germline CDR1 reads SNHLY; CDR2 reads FYNNEI. This CDR3 spans 12 amino acids. The chain uses TRBV2 and TRBJ2-7; D is unresolved. This TCR derives from a human donor who received a liver transplant. The source was CD4+ T cells from blood, collected before liver transplant. The CDR3 loop is CASGRQTYEQYF. The CDR3 DNA follows: TGTGCCAGCGGGCGGCAAACCTACGAGCAGTACTTC.